The source of this T cell receptor (beta chain) is a study of persistence of HIV-infected CD4 T cells (dated by TCRdb to 2019 to 2021). At the level of the whole study: Suppressive ART had been received by participants for a median of roughly eight years. Peripheral blood samples of up to about 180 mL were collected at multiple time points, except for a couple of participants, who underwent leukapheresis at a single time point. The study isolated CMV- and HIV-1 Gag-responding CD4+ T cells from ART-treated individuals to examine antigen-driven clonal expansion of HIV-1-infected cells. Proviral sequencing was used to assess clonality among infected cells, whereas TCRbeta sequencing gauged the clonality of all cells within each sorted population. For the TCR cluster analysis across participants, about 8 participants were included for CMV and more than five participants for Gag.

Study-wide conclusions, independent of this receptor: Bulk TCR analyses could not be restricted to the rare CMV-responding cells that actually carried HIV-1 proviruses. Degenerate expanded CDR3beta sequences were enriched in antigen-responding cells, suggesting convergent selection of CD4+ responses to CMV and Gag. Few individuals were included in the study, and only a limited range of antigens was tested. A correlation was observed between TCR oligoclonality and proviral oligoclonality within the same sorted populations. Significantly lower TCRbeta richness was observed in CMV- and Gag-responding cells than in anti-CD3/anti-CD28-responding cells, and higher oligoclonality was observed in CMV-responding cells than in CD3/CD28-stimulated and Gag-responding cells.

The immunoSEQ hsTCRB assay version 4 in survey mode was used to sequence TCRbeta repertoires from genomic DNA. For TCRbeta sequencing, genomic DNA was diluted to 10 ng/uL, and up to 1 ug was used per sample. The authors' analysis ran thus. ImmunoSeq Analyzer 3.0 was used for analysis of TCRbeta data, and diversity was computed on productive nucleotide rearrangements. The improved Chao index was used to estimate lower-bound TCR diversity, and the Gini coefficient was used to estimate clonality using the Immunarch R package. Different nucleotide rearrangements encoding the same CDR3beta amino acid sequence were treated as distinct clonotypes. Differential abundance analysis identified TCRbeta sequences significantly enriched in antigen-responding cells relative to anti-CD3/anti-CD28-activated cells. Using predicted peptide-MHC specificity as the basis, GLIPH2 grouped TCRs into clusters, both for each participant individually and for the merged data sets that combined participants. The table was pulled from immuneACCESS by TCRdb, which kept in-frame rearrangements only. Such tables lose some clones; where checked, under half of the loss comes from unresolved V genes, and the rest has no known cause. From that table come the V and J calls and clone size; the DNA was used to work out D and trimming. In all, the sample holds tens of thousands of clones, and under 80% of those were seen once. Around 1.8% of the sample comes from the top ten.

Reading from cysteine to phenylalanine, the CDR3 counts 16 amino acids. Kept here is only the CDR3 DNA, which spans 48 bases and is read in frame from base 1. As encoded in the germline V gene, CDR1 is MGHRA while CDR2 is YSYEKL. Trimming at the junction amounts to 0 bases on V and 7 bases on J, and the germline ends lie 15 bases apart. This specimen's treatment or condition label, interpreted: suppressive antiretroviral therapy. A pool of overlapping 15-mer peptides from HIV-1 Gag, at 1 ug per peptide per mL, was used to stimulate the cells. Responding CD4+ T cells were sorted on the basis of upregulation of both CD40 ligand and CD69. HIV-1-infected adults in whom suppressive ART had been started during chronic infection were enrolled as participants. Plasma HIV-1 RNA had been undetectable (below 50 copies/mL) in participants for at least 4 years. To be included, a participant needed positive CMV serology and a CD4+ T cell count above 400 cells/uL. Before stimulation, PBMCs were isolated using density centrifugation and depleted of CD8+ T cells. Stimulation of CD8-depleted PBMCs was carried out for 15 to 20 hours with anti-CD28/CD49d costimulation, CD40-blocking antibody and enfuvirtide, to prevent new infections. Cell sorting was done on a Beckman Coulter MoFlo Legacy or XDP sorter, and dead cells were excluded with propidium iodide. The QIAamp DNA Mini Kit was used for genomic DNA extraction from samples above one million cells, and the Quick-DNA Microprep Kit was used otherwise.

Turning to this clone: There is no known antigen for this receptor. One base away there is no much larger clone; base qualities are not given.

Specimen: CD4+ T cells sorted from PBMCs after roughly 17-hour stimulation, collected from a patient who received antiretroviral therapy. In the paper's terms, the cell subset or site label means: CD40L+CD69+ CD4 T cells responding to HIV-1 Gag peptides. The sequence was obtained from an adult man with HIV who was CMV-seropositive. The sequence joins TRBV4-1 to TRBJ1-4; D gene: possibly TRBD1, on 5 matching bases. The nucleotide sequence reads TGCGCCAGCAGCCAAGATAGGGGCGTAGCAGGTGAAAAACTGTTTTTT. This sequence encodes CASSQDRGVAGEKLFF.